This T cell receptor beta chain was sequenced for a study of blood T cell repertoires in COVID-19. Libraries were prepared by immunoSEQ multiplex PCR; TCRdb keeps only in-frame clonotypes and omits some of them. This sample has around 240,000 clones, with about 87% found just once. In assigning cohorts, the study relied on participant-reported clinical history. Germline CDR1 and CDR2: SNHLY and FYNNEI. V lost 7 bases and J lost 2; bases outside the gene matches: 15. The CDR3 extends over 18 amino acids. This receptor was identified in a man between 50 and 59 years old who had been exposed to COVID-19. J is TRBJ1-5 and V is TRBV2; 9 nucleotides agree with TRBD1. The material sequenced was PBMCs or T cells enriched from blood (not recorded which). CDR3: CASNQGTGMWFGNQPQHF. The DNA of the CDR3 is TGTGCCAGCAACCAAGGGACAGGGATGTGGTTTGGCAATCAGCCCCAGCATTTT.